A selection of T cell receptor beta chains follows, all from one sample in a study of cytomegalovirus exposure and HLA in healthy donors. Profiling relied on immunoSEQ multiplex PCR, and the TCRdb table lists in-frame clones only, not all of them. The sample lists around 200,000 clones, 84% seen once, with roughly 1.2% in the top ten. Material for sequencing was PBMCs. The receptors originated from a girl aged 2 to 9 in good health and CMV-seropositive. Both conserved end residues are part of each CDR3. D genes are given only for firm matches. Only part of the rows carry a size: once, few, many, or a class if the clone is expanded.

clone size | J gene | D gene | V gene | CDR3 protein | CDR3 DNA
once | TRBJ2-3 | TRBD2 | TRBV19 | CASSNREGGLDTQYF | TGTGCCAGTAGTAATCGGGAGGGCGGGCTAGATACGCAGTATTTT
- | TRBJ2-1 | TRBD1 | TRBV27 | CASSEAGGAGISYNEQFF | TGTGCCAGCAGTGAAGCAGGGGGCGCAGGAATCTCCTACAATGAGCAGTTCTTC
- | TRBJ2-7 | - | TRBV5-1 | CASTINTGCEQYF | TGCGCCAGCACCATTAATACAGGGTGCGAGCAGTACTTC
- | TRBJ1-4 | TRBD1 | TRBV4-1 | CASSRSGGSFNEKLFF | TGCGCCAGCAGCCGGTCAGGGGGCAGCTTTAATGAAAAACTGTTTTTT
- | TRBJ2-7 | - | TRBV7-6 | CASSSTYEQYF | TGTGCCAGCAGCTCTACCTACGAGCAGTACTTC
- | TRBJ2-1 | - | TRBV7-9 | CASSNSAGEQFF | TGTGCCAGCAGCAATAGCGCAGGTGAGCAGTTCTTC
- | TRBJ2-3 | TRBD2 | TRBV6-5 | CASNRGGFRTDTQYF | TGTGCCAGCAATCGCGGGGGTTTCCGCACAGATACGCAGTATTTT
- | TRBJ1-2 | - | TRBV18 | CASSRTENYGYTF | TGTGCCAGCTCGCGGACAGAGAACTATGGCTACACCTTC
- | TRBJ2-7 | TRBD1 | TRBV30 | CAWTTDRGMSEQYF | TGTGCCTGGACAACCGACAGGGGGATGTCCGAGCAGTACTTC
- | TRBJ2-1 | - | TRBV27 | CASSLWRVSEQFF | TGTGCCAGCAGTTTGTGGAGGGTATCTGAGCAGTTCTTC
- | TRBJ1-1 | TRBD1 | TRBV29-1 | CSVEEGQPEAFF | TGCAGCGTTGAAGAGGGACAGCCCGAAGCTTTCTTT
- | TRBJ1-3 | TRBD1 | TRBV9 | CASSALGQLSGNTIYF | TGTGCCAGCAGCGCCCTGGGACAGCTCTCTGGAAACACCATATATTTT
- | TRBJ2-1 | - | TRBV4-1 | CASSPDARQYSYNEQFF | TGCGCCAGCAGCCCGGATGCCAGACAGTACTCCTACAATGAGCAGTTCTTC
- | TRBJ1-2 | - | TRBV23-1 | CAEVLGSNYGYTF | TGCGCGGAGGTGCTCGGGTCTAACTATGGCTACACCTTC
once | TRBJ2-7 | TRBD1 | TRBV29-1 | CSVGRQGSSSYEQYF | TGCAGCGTTGGAAGACAGGGTTCAAGCTCCTACGAGCAGTACTTC